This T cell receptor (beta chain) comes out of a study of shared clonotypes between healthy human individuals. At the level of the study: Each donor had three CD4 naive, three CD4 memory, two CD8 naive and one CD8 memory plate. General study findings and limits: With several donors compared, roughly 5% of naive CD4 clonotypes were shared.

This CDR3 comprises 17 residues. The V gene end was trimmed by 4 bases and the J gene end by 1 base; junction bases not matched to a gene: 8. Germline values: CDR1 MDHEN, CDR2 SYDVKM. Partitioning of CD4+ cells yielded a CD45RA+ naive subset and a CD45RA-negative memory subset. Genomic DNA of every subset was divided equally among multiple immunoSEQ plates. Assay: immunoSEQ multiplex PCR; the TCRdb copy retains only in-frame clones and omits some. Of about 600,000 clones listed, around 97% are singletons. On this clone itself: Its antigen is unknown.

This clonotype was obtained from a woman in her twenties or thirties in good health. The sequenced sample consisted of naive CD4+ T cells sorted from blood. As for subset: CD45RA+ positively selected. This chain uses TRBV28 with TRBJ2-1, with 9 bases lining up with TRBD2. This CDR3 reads CASSSIWSGRSYNEQFF. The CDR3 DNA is TGTGCCAGCAGTTCAATATGGAGCGGGAGGTCCTACAATGAGCAGTTCTTC.